These 14 T cell receptor beta chains share one sample of origin, sequenced in a study of blood T cell repertoires in COVID-19. Clones were sequenced by immunoSEQ multiplex PCR, and TCRdb holds only the in-frame ones, with some missing. The sample includes 250,000 or so clones, 65% to 90% of them seen just once. The sample taken for sequencing was peripheral blood. Receptors were obtained from a woman aged 70-85 years with acute or convalescent COVID-19.

This chain joins TRBV4-2 and TRBJ1-4, with a possible D match to TRBD1 (6 bases). The V end was cut by 4 bases, the J end by 5 bases, with 14 bases between. This CDR3 is built from 15 residues. Germline assignment: CDR1 LGHNA and CDR2 YNFKEQ. Here the CDR3 reads CASSPGEGRNEKLFF. The CDR3, as DNA: TGTGCCAGCAGCCCAGGGGAGGGGCGAAATGAAAAACTGTTTTTT.

This chain joins TRBV18 and TRBJ2-1; TRBD2 aligns across 11 bases. Germline loops: CDR1 KGHSH, CDR2 LQKENI. Trimming at V came to 0 bases and at J to 7 bases, leaving 14 bases not matched to a gene. The CDR3 totals 19 residues. The CDR3: CASSPPLAGAAPGLNEQFF. The DNA of the CDR3 is TGTGCCAGCTCACCACCACTAGCGGGGGCCGCCCCTGGGCTTAATGAGCAGTTCTTC.

V gene TRBV4-2 combines with J gene TRBJ2-3; D is unclear. With 5 bases removed from V and 5 bases from J, the gap between germline ends came to 11 bases. The CDR3 covers 13 residues. CDR1 and CDR2 (germline): LGHNA, YNFKEQ. CDR3 sequence reads: CASSAARGDTQYF. The CDR3 DNA is TGTGCCAGCAGCGCGGCAAGAGGAGATACGCAGTATTTT.

V and J are TRBV15 and TRBJ1-1; TRBD1 might be the D (6 bases). Per the germline V gene, CDR1 is LNHNV and CDR2 is YYDKDF (reference sequence). The CDR3 totals 14 residues. Between the trimmed V and J ends, which lost 8 bases and 4 bases, there was a span of 17 bases. CDR3 sequence: CATGGGRGSTEAFF. The CDR3 nucleotides are TGTGCCACCGGGGGTGGCAGGGGCAGCACTGAAGCTTTCTTT.

V is TRBV5-6 and J is TRBJ1-2; no definite D call. Trimming removed 4 bases at V and 4 bases at J, with 14 bases between. The CDR3 length is 14 residues. The germline V gene has CDR1 SGHDT and CDR2 YYEEEE. Here the CDR3 reads CASSPRSLAYGYTF. The CDR3 nucleotides are TGTGCCAGCAGCCCACGGAGCCTGGCCTATGGCTACACCTTC.

The genes are TRBV10-1 and TRBJ2-7; D unresolved. CDR1 WNHNN and CDR2 SYGVQD come from the germline V gene (reference sequence). Trimming removed 0 bases at V and 2 bases at J, with 8 bases between. CDR3 length: 14 amino acids. CDR3 residues: CASSESISTYEQYF. In nucleotides, the CDR3 is TGCGCCAGCAGTGAGTCGATCAGTACCTACGAGCAGTACTTC.

The CDR3 DNA follows: TGCGCCAGCAGTGAGAGGGCAGCGGTTCGGACTGAAGCTTTCTTT. Its protein product is CASSERAAVRTEAFF. The rearrangement uses TRBV10-2 and TRBJ1-1; D ambiguous. V gave up 2 bases and J gave up 5 bases, with 15 bases separating them. CDR1 is WSHSY and CDR2 is SAAADI in the germline V gene. The CDR3 loop spans 15 amino acids.

V usage is TRBV7-4 and J usage is TRBJ2-1; 7 nucleotides agree with TRBD1. J was trimmed by 7 bases and V by 5 bases; bases with no gene match: 5. CDR3 length: 13 amino acids. CDR1 SGHVT and CDR2 SQSDAQ come from the germline V gene. CDR3 amino acids: CASSPTGWNEQFF. The CDR3 nucleotides read TGTGCCAGCAGCCCGACAGGGTGGAATGAGCAGTTCTTC.

This chain connects TRBV4-1 to TRBJ1-5, with 7 bases fitting TRBD1. CDR3 length: 14 residues. Losses at the gene ends were 3 bases for V and 6 bases for J; bases not matched to a gene: 5. Germline CDR1 reads MGHRA; CDR2 reads YSYEKL. The CDR3 DNA is TGCGCCAGCAGCCACCCCGGGACAGCTCAGCCCCAGCATTTT. Translation: CASSHPGTAQPQHF.

CDR3 DNA: TGTGCCAGCAGCAGGAGGGGCAGCCTTAACTATGGCTACACCTTC. Translating it yields CASSRRGSLNYGYTF. The rearrangement uses TRBV5-6 and TRBJ1-2; tentative D call: TRBD1 (5 bases). CDR3 size: 15 residues. Germline CDR1 SGHDT, CDR2 YYEEEE. Trimming took off 4 bases at V and 1 base at J, with 14 bases between the two ends.

The table lists this clone with a count of one. The chain employs TRBV3-1 (or the pseudogene TRBV3-2) and TRBJ1-5, with TRBD1 identical over 9 bases. V was clipped by 11 bases and J by 3 bases; unmatched bases: 11. Germline CDR1 LGHDT, CDR2 YNNKEL (reference sequence). CDR3 length: 15 amino acids. The CDR3 sequence is CAWNSGTGSNQPQHF. CDR3 DNA: TGTGCCTGGAACTCCGGGACAGGGTCCAATCAGCCCCAGCATTTT.

The rearrangement uses TRBV6-2 or TRBV6-3 and TRBJ1-6; 7 bases line up with TRBD1. In germline, CDR1 is MNHEY, CDR2 SVGEGT. The CDR3 covers 11 residues. The trim removed 3 bases at V and 16 bases at J, leaving 3 bases unmatched. The CDR3 bases are TGTGCCAGCAGTTATTCACAGGGGCTCCACTTT. Amino acids: CASSYSQGLHF.

The chain combines TRBV9 with TRBJ1-1; no firm D call. CDR3 size: 14 residues. Trimming removed 0 bases from V and 0 bases from J, with 6 bases in between. Germline lookup yields CDR1 SGDLS and CDR2 YYNGEE. In DNA form, the CDR3 reads TGTGCCAGCAGCGTAGTCACACTGAACACTGAAGCTTTCTTT. It yields the protein CASSVVTLNTEAFF.

Concerning this clone itself: This same CDR3 is encoded by further DNA sequences in the sample. The V and J genes are TRBV9 and TRBJ2-6; D is unclear. Germline lookup yields CDR1 SGDLS and CDR2 YYNGEE. The CDR3 extends over 15 amino acids. V dropped 0 bases and J dropped 1 base, with 5 bases sitting between them. The CDR3 DNA reads as TGTGCCAGCAGCGTAGGAGCATCTGGGGCCAACGTCCTGACTTTC. Amino acids: CASSVGASGANVLTF.